Listed below are T cell receptor beta chains from one sample, sequenced in a study of shared clonotypes between healthy human individuals. Assay: immunoSEQ multiplex PCR; the TCRdb copy retains only in-frame clones and omits some. Among 530,000 or so clones, around 79% were seen once, and the ten largest hold around an eighth. The sequenced sample was PBMCs. The receptors shown here come from a middle-aged woman in good health. Some clones in this sample may be carry-over from other donors' samples. The CDR3 runs from the conserved cysteine through the conserved F or W. The listing skips clone size in some rows; elsewhere it reads once, few, many or a size class.

TRBV7-9	TRBJ2-1	NA	CASGLILAGYNEQFF
TRBV10-3	TRBJ2-3	NA	CAISVRGYTRVTDTQYF
TRBV18	TRBJ2-3	NA	CASSPRGQGETDTQYF
TRBV19	TRBJ1-5	NA	CASSIRGGNQPQHF
TRBV19	TRBJ2-7	NA	CASSIRDISYEQYF
TRBV9	TRBJ2-2	once	CASSVGSSGTGELFF
TRBV30	TRBJ1-4	NA	CAWSVRTAPYEKLFF
TRBV6-5	TRBJ2-7	once	CASRTNRDGRVEQYF
TRBV19	TRBJ1-2	NA	CASSIADRVSFGYTF
TRBV7-2	TRBJ2-4	few	CASNPGRNLVLAKNIQYF
TRBV5-5	TRBJ1-1	NA	CASSLDSEAFF
TRBV15	TRBJ1-4	NA	CATSLGGANEKLFF
TRBV27	TRBJ1-2	few	CASSYIDGATYGYTF
TRBV28	TRBJ1-2	NA	CASSPPDRLRHGYTF
TRBV19	TRBJ2-1	many	CASSISLQNNEQFF
TRBV11-1	TRBJ1-1	NA	CASSVDRTEAFF
TRBV7-8	TRBJ2-3	NA	CASSRRGRDRVTTDTQYF
TRBV7-8	TRBJ1-1	NA	CASSLALDRNTEAFF
TRBV5-4	TRBJ2-4	once	CASSPQGAPAKNIQYF
TRBV29-1	TRBJ1-1	NA	CSVRGVNTEAFF
TRBV7-7	TRBJ2-5	NA	CASSLDRGGQETQYF
TRBV4-2	TRBJ1-5	NA	CASSLGQTLNQPQHF
TRBV19	TRBJ2-5	NA	CASSTTGAETQYF
TRBV19	TRBJ1-4	NA	CASSIGTGGPMREKLFF